One T cell receptor beta chain is described in this entry. The data belong to a study of Ad26.COV2.S vaccination and SARS-CoV-2 variants. Treatment specified: some 19 received Ad26.COV2.S at low or high dose, single or two shots; several received placebo; per-sample allocation not given. All samples were drawn on day 63, counting from the first vaccine or placebo injection. An adult of 18-55 years in Boston served as donor. TCRdb keeps only in-frame clones here, not all; method: immunoSEQ multiplex PCR. The repertoire holds about 350,000 clones, with around nine tenths as singletons. The material was peripheral blood, obtained in a trial of Ad26.COV2.S vaccine versus placebo. This clonotype was sampled from a person between 18 and 65 years old who received the Ad26.COV2.S COVID-19 vaccine or a placebo.

The CDR3 region is CASSSTGANYGYTF. The CDR3 nucleotides read TGTGCCAGCAGCTCGACAGGGGCCAACTATGGCTACACCTTC. This sequence joins TRBV7-2 and TRBJ1-2, with 8 bases aligning to TRBD1. After removal of 4 bases from V and 2 bases from J, the junction contained 3 bases not matched to a gene. This CDR3 comprises 14 residues. Germline CDR1 reads SGHTA; CDR2 reads FQGNSA.